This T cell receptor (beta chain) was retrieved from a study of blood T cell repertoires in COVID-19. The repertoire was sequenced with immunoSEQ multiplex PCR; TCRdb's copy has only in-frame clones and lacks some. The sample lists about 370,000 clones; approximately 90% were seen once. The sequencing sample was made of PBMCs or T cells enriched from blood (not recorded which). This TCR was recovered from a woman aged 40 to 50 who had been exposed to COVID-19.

The DNA for the CDR3 is TGTGCCAGCAGCAACCGGACCCGGAGGGGTGCTGAAGCTTTCTTT. Translated: CASSNRTRRGAEAFF. The gene calls are TRBV6-5 and TRBJ1-1, with TRBD1 as a possible D gene (5 bases). V was trimmed by 6 bases and J by 6 bases, leaving 20 bases between them. From germline, CDR1 is MNHEY and CDR2 SVGAGI. CDR3 length: 15 amino acids.